A selection of T cell receptor beta chains follows, all from one sample in a study of cytomegalovirus exposure and HLA in healthy donors. Generated by immunoSEQ multiplex PCR, the TCRdb table keeps only in-frame clones and is missing some. The sample includes roughly 80,000 clones, about four fifths of them seen just once. The sequencing sample was made of PBMCs. The origin of the receptors is a woman aged 50 to 60 in good health and CMV-seronegative. Each CDR3 is given with its conserved first and last residue. The D gene is left open where the match is weak. Expanded clones are given a class, and other clones once, few, many or no size at all.

NA	TRBV20-1	TRBJ2-5	NA	CSAQWETQYF	TGCAGTGCGCAGTGGGAGACCCAGTACTTC
NA	TRBV12-5	TRBJ2-1	TRBD2	CASGPGRGDSYNEQFF	TGTGCTAGTGGTCCTGGCCGGGGGGACTCCTACAATGAGCAGTTCTTC
NA	TRBV5-8	TRBJ2-7	NA	CASTRQVAHEQYF	TGTGCCAGCACCAGACAGGTCGCCCACGAGCAGTACTTC
NA	TRBV20-1	TRBJ1-2	TRBD1	CSARQGYGYTF	TGCAGTGCTCGACAGGGCTATGGCTACACCTTC
NA	TRBV19	TRBJ2-5	NA	CASRAQPIQETQYF	TGTGCCAGTAGAGCCCAACCAATCCAAGAGACCCAGTACTTC
once	TRBV28	TRBJ2-4	NA	CASSFSGDLAKNIQYF	TGTGCCAGCAGTTTCTCGGGGGATTTAGCCAAAAACATTCAGTACTTC
NA	TRBV29-1	TRBJ1-4	NA	CSVGGGGGEKLFF	TGCAGCGTTGGGGGGGGCGGCGGTGAAAAACTGTTTTTT
NA	TRBV4-1	TRBJ2-7	TRBD2	CASSQDWGLAYEQYF	TGCGCCAGCAGCCAAGATTGGGGACTAGCCTACGAGCAGTACTTC
NA	TRBV6-5	TRBJ2-1	TRBD1	CASSLRQGYEQFF	TGTGCCAGCAGTCTAAGACAGGGCTATGAGCAGTTCTTC
NA	TRBV4-2	TRBJ2-1	TRBD2	CASSQEASGALYNEQFF	TGTGCCAGCAGCCAAGAAGCTAGCGGGGCCCTTTACAATGAGCAGTTCTTC
NA	TRBV28	TRBJ2-3	NA	CASSLLADTQYF	TGTGCCAGCAGTTTACTTGCAGATACGCAGTATTTT
NA	TRBV11-2	TRBJ2-3	NA	CASSLGLPSTDTQYF	TGTGCCAGCAGCCTCGGGTTACCTAGCACAGATACGCAGTATTTT
NA	TRBV11-3	TRBJ2-1	NA	CASSFKRASYNEQFF	TGTGCCAGCAGCTTTAAGCGGGCCTCCTACAATGAGCAGTTCTTC
NA	TRBV5-6	TRBJ1-4	TRBD1	CASSLAMDRAEKLFF	TGTGCCAGCAGCTTGGCTATGGACAGGGCAGAAAAACTGTTTTTT
NA	TRBV2	TRBJ1-1	TRBD1	CASTWDRQGKAFF	TGTGCCAGCACCTGGGACAGGCAGGGAAAAGCTTTCTTT
NA	TRBV30	TRBJ1-5	NA	CAWSADSTPQPQHF	TGTGCCTGGAGTGCGGACAGTACCCCCCAGCCCCAGCATTTT
NA	TRBV6-1	TRBJ1-2	TRBD1	CASDDRAYGYTF	TGTGCCAGCGACGACAGGGCCTATGGCTACACCTTC
NA	TRBV10-3	TRBJ1-2	TRBD1	CAISFDRGDGYTF	TGTGCCATCAGTTTCGACAGGGGAGATGGCTACACCTTC
NA	TRBV4-1	TRBJ1-5	TRBD1	CASSLGTGNQPQHF	TGCGCCAGCAGCCTAGGGACAGGCAATCAGCCCCAGCATTTT
NA	TRBV29-1	TRBJ2-2	NA	CSVEVTNTGELFF	TGCAGCGTTGAAGTAACGAACACCGGGGAGCTGTTTTTT
few	TRBV30	TRBJ2-3	NA	CAWNMGGGDTQYF	TGTGCCTGGAATATGGGGGGAGGAGATACGCAGTATTTT
NA	TRBV7-9	TRBJ2-3	NA	CASSFSTGPDTQYF	TGTGCCAGCAGCTTCTCAACAGGGCCAGATACGCAGTATTTT
few	TRBV19	TRBJ1-4	TRBD1	CASSPDPPGAGGDEKLFF	TGTGCCAGTAGTCCGGACCCCCCCGGGGCAGGGGGAGATGAAAAACTGTTTTTT
NA	TRBV19	TRBJ2-1	TRBD2	CASSTREAGGSYNEQFF	TGTGCCAGTAGTACACGAGAAGCGGGAGGGTCCTACAATGAGCAGTTCTTC